One and the same sample provided the 9 T cell receptor beta chains below, sequenced in a study of T cell responses to AZD1222 COVID-19 vaccine. The table came from immunoSEQ multiplex PCR; TCRdb's copy has only in-frame clones and leaves some out. The table has about 110,000 clones, roughly 87% seen once. The material sequenced was peripheral blood, taken on day 0 of AZD1222 vaccination. These receptors were taken from an adult in good health.

The chain is built from TRBV7-2 and TRBJ1-3; weak D call: TRBD1 (6 bases). CDR1 SGHTA and CDR2 FQGNSA come from the germline V gene. The V end was cut by 3 bases, the J end by 2 bases, with 11 bases between. The CDR3 runs 15 residues. CDR3 in amino acids: CASSFGGATGNTIYF. The CDR3, as DNA: TGTGCCAGCAGCTTTGGGGGGGCGACTGGAAACACCATATATTTT. The full variable domain, in which reference TRBV7-2 and TRBJ1-3 provide the parts outside the CDR3, is GAGVSQSPSNKVTEKGKDVELRCDPISGHTALYWYRQSLGQGLEFLIYFQGNSAPDKSGLPSDRFSAERTGGSVSTLTIQRTQQEDSAVYLCASSFGGATGNTIYFGEGSWLTVV.

The V call is TRBV9, the J call TRBJ2-1; D not resolved. V lost 0 bases and J 0 bases, leaving 7 bases between the germline ends. Germline loops: CDR1 SGDLS, CDR2 YYNGEE. The CDR3 is made up of 15 amino acids. CDR3 DNA: TGTGCCAGCAGCGTAGCTGCCAGCTCCTACAATGAGCAGTTCTTC. Translated: CASSVAASSYNEQFF.

J is TRBJ2-7 and V is TRBV27; a possible D gene is TRBD2 (5 bases). Trimming left V 2 bases short and J 3 bases short, with 14 bases between. Germline-derived CDR1 and CDR2 are MNHEY and SMNVEV (reference sequence). There are 15 residues in the CDR3. The CDR3 spells CASSLVPGLNYEQYF. Written as DNA, the CDR3 is TGTGCCAGCAGTTTAGTTCCCGGACTGAACTACGAGCAGTACTTC.

The count of this clone is one. The same CDR3 arises from other DNA sequences in this sample as well. This chain uses TRBV11-3 with TRBJ1-4, with 7 positions matching TRBD1. Germline V gene lookup returns CDR1 SGHNT and CDR2 YENEEA. The CDR3 has 16 amino acids. Trimming took 2 bases from V and 8 from J; bases not matched to a gene: 11. CDR3: CASSLRPNRGGEKLFF. For the CDR3, the DNA is TGTGCCAGCAGCTTACGACCGAACAGGGGCGGCGAAAAACTGTTTTTT.

The chain combines TRBV30 with TRBJ2-7; D possibly corresponds to TRBD1 (6 bases). V lost 2 bases, J lost 1 base, and 9 bases lay in between. Germline assignment: CDR1 GTSNPN and CDR2 SVGIG (reference sequence). The CDR3 has 13 amino acids. CDR3 nucleotides: TGTGCCTGGAGTACCGACAGGTCCTACGAGCAGTACTTC. The encoded protein is CAWSTDRSYEQYF.

This chain connects TRBV7-3 to TRBJ2-3; D might be TRBD2 (6 bases). V was clipped by 6 bases and J by 6 bases, with 13 bases between them. The CDR3 has 13 amino acids. Germline loops: CDR1 SGHTA, CDR2 FQGTGA. CDR3 protein: CASRGLSLDTQYF. DNA for the CDR3: TGTGCCAGCAGGGGACTTTCTCTGGATACGCAGTATTTT.

This sequence joins TRBV7-8 and TRBJ2-7; 8 bases are a match to TRBD1. The CDR3 has 17 amino acids. Germline lookup yields CDR1 SGHVS and CDR2 FQNEAQ. V lost 4 bases to trimming and J lost 3 bases; unmatched junction nucleotides: 14. The CDR3: CASSSGYRGSVLYEQYF. In DNA, the CDR3 is TGTGCCAGCAGCTCAGGGTACAGGGGGAGCGTTCTCTACGAGCAGTACTTC.

Concerning this clone itself: The sample holds other DNA sequences that translate to the same CDR3. The rearrangement joins TRBV18 to TRBJ2-7; the match to TRBD1 covers 9 bases. The germline V gene encodes CDR1 KGHSH and CDR2 LQKENI. The CDR3 length is 14 residues. V lost 2 bases, J lost 4 bases, and 3 bases stayed unmatched. CDR3 in amino acids: CASSPLDRGYEQYF. DNA for the CDR3: TGTGCCAGCTCACCATTGGACAGGGGATACGAGCAGTACTTC.

The rearrangement joins TRBV5-4 to TRBJ1-1, with D unresolved. The CDR3 has 15 amino acids. Germline lookup yields CDR1 SGHNT and CDR2 YYREEE (reference sequence). Trimming pared 3 bases from V and 0 bases from J, leaving 12 bases between. Written as DNA, the CDR3 is TGTGCCAGCAGCTGGGCGGACGGTATGAACACTGAAGCTTTCTTT. Translating gives CASSWADGMNTEAFF. Using reference TRBV5-4 and TRBJ1-1 for the parts outside the CDR3, the full variable domain is ETGVTQSPTHLIKTRGQQVTLRCSSQSGHNTVSWYQQALGQGPQFIFQYYREEENGRGNFPPRFSGLQFPNYSSELNVNALELDDSALYLCASSWADGMNTEAFFGQGTRLTVV.